The 7 T cell receptor beta chains below all came from one sample that was sequenced in a study of T cells in Graves' hyperthyroidism and ophthalmopathy. Amplification of TCR beta CDR3 regions was performed using RNA transcripts as template. The TCR CDR3 first-round RT-PCR relied on the HTBI primer set. Each CDR3 protein gets one entry after TCRdb re-called the multiplex PCR reads with MiXCR. This table has fewer than 600,000 distinct CDR3 sequences, over 13% appearing once. The specimen sequenced was blood. These receptor sequences come from a woman between 18 and 29 years old with Graves' hyperthyroidism.

This clonotype was observed many times. CDR3 sequence: CASRYTGTGANVLTF. For the CDR3, the DNA is TGTGCCAGCAGGTATACAGGGACCGGGGCCAACGTCCTGACTTTC. The J gene is TRBJ2-6, the V gene TRBV6-1; tentatively, D is TRBD1 (6 bases). The V gene lost 6 bases and the J gene lost 4 bases, with 13 bases spanning the gap. The CDR3 is made up of 15 amino acids. CDR1 is MNHNS and CDR2 is SASEGT in the germline V gene.

This clonotype was seen a few times. The rearrangement joins TRBV15 to TRBJ2-2, with TRBD1 identical over 7 bases. This CDR3 comprises 15 residues. V shed 3 bases, J shed 5 bases, and the junction held 6 bases outside the gene matches. Per germline, CDR1 LNHNV and CDR2 YYDKDF (reference sequence). The CDR3 reads CATSSLSGGTGELFF. The CDR3 nucleotides read TGTGCCACCAGCAGTTTATCAGGGGGAACCGGGGAGCTGTTTTTT.

This clonotype has at least ten counts. The gene calls are TRBV20-1 and TRBJ2-1; the match to TRBD2 covers 9 bases. The germline V gene encodes CDR1 DFQATT and CDR2 SNEGSKA (reference sequence). This CDR3 has 16 amino acids. J was trimmed by 2 bases and V by 3 bases; bases with no gene match: 8. This CDR3 is CSASRREGLPYNEQFF. The CDR3 nucleotides read TGCAGTGCTAGTCGGCGGGAGGGCCTGCCCTACAATGAGCAGTTCTTC.

This clonotype was detected ten times or more. V and J are TRBV5-1 and TRBJ2-3; D is possibly TRBD2 (5 bases). Trimming took 0 bases from V and 2 from J, leaving 10 bases between them. Looked up from germline, CDR1 is SGHRS and CDR2 is YFSETQ. This CDR3 is built from 15 residues. This chain's CDR3 is CASSLGAGNTDTQYF. The CDR3 DNA reads as TGCGCCAGCAGCTTGGGTGCGGGTAACACAGATACGCAGTATTTT.

This clonotype was found many times. This chain uses TRBV29-1 with TRBJ1-1, with 8 bases identical to TRBD1. Germline V gene data show CDR1 as SQVTM and CDR2 as ANQGSEA. The CDR3 consists of 14 residues. Unmatched junction bases numbered 8, after V lost 5 bases and J lost 3 bases. The CDR3 nucleotides are TGCAGCGTTTCTCTCGGACAGGGTGACACTGAAGCTTTCTTT. Amino acids: CSVSLGQGDTEAFF.

This clonotype was counted only a few times. The chain has TRBV3-1 and TRBJ2-7; D unresolved. Between the trimmed V and J ends, which lost 0 bases and 3 bases, there was a span of 9 bases. The CDR3 is 14 amino acids. Germline CDR1 is LGHDT and CDR2 is YNNKEL (reference sequence). CDR3 region: CASSQDFSVYEQYF. As DNA, the CDR3 is TGTGCCAGCAGCCAAGACTTCTCGGTCTACGAGCAGTACTTC.

Details on this clonotype: This may be a read error, as it is one base from a much larger clone. The gene calls are TRBV7-2 and TRBJ2-7, with 11 nucleotides matching TRBD2. The CDR3 runs to 12 residues. Germline lookup yields CDR1 SGHTA and CDR2 FQGNSA. The CDR3, as DNA: TGCTCGACTAGCGGGGTCACCTACGAGCAGTACGTC. It specifies CSTSGVTYEQYV.